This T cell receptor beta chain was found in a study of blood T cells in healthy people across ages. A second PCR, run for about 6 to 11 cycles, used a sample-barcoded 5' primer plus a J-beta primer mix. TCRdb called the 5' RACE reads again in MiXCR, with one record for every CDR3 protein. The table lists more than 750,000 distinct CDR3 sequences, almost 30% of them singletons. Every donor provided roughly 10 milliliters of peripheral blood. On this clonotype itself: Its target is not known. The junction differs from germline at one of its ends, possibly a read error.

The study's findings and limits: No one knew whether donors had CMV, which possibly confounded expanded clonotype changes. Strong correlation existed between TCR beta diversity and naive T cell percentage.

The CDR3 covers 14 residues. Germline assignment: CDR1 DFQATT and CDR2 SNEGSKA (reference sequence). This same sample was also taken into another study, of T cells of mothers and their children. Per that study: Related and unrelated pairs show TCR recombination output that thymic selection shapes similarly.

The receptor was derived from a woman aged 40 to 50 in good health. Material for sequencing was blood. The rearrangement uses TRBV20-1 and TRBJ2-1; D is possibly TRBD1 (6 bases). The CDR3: CSTRGNRETETQFF. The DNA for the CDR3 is TGCAGTACTAGAGGAAACAGGGAAACGGAGACCCAGTTCTTC.